This TCR beta chain was captured by sequencing in a study of PD-1 blockade in mismatch repair-deficient tumors. Germline-derived CDR1 and CDR2 are SQVTM and ANQGSEA. The CDR3 contains 13 residues. V trimming: 4 bases; J trimming: 4 bases; junction bases outside the gene matches: 6. Remarks on this clone: Its specificity is unknown.

Profiled with immunoSEQ multiplex PCR; TCRdb holds only in-frame clones, not every one. In the table there are about 51,000 clones, approximately 80% of which are singletons. Findings and caveats of the study: Tumor-resident clones, often undetectable pretreatment in blood, expanded then contracted after pembrolizumab.

This clonotype originated in an adult with mismatch repair-deficient cancer. This chain joins TRBV29-1 and TRBJ2-5; TRBD1 aligns across 7 bases. Sequenced here: peripheral blood, sampled 4 weeks after starting pembrolizumab. DNA of the CDR3: TGCAGCGTTGGGGAAGGGGGCCTAGAGACCCAGTACTTC. Translated: CSVGEGGLETQYF. The entire variable domain, with the rest obtained from reference TRBV29-1 and TRBJ2-5, is as follows: SAVISQKPSRDICQRGTSLTIQCQVDSQVTMMFWYRQQPGQSLTLIATANQGSEATYESGFVIDKFPISRPNLTFSTLTVSNMSPEDSSIYLCSVGEGGLETQYFGPGTRLLVL.